This T cell receptor (beta chain) stems from a study of blood T cell repertoires in COVID-19. Turning to the study itself: The cDNA or gDNA used as material had been derived from T cells, B-cell-depleted T cells, or PBMCs.

The table lists this clone with a few counts. TCRdb's table, derived via immunoSEQ multiplex PCR, lists solely in-frame clones and lacks some. The repertoire includes approximately 60,000 clones, under 90% of them detected once, and approximately 3% sits in the top ten. V dropped 2 bases and J dropped 3; count of bases not matched to a gene: 6. Germline values: CDR1 MNHEY, CDR2 SVGEGT. The CDR3 consists of 16 residues. This chain uses TRBV6-2 or TRBV6-3 with TRBJ1-1; 10 bases agree with TRBD1. Input material: peripheral blood. This clonotype originated in a man aged 50 to 60 with active COVID-19. CDR3: CASSYHGTGVDTEAFF. CDR3 DNA sequence: TGTGCCAGCAGTTACCACGGGACAGGGGTGGACACTGAAGCTTTCTTT.